This TCR beta chain came from a study of CD8 T cells in ankylosing spondylitis. CDR1 is SQVTM and CDR2 is ANQGSEA in the germline V gene. V shed 6 bases and J shed 3 bases, with 19 bases lying between them. The CDR3 is made up of 15 amino acids. Notes on this clonotype: What it binds is unknown.

Study observations and caveats: Significant enrichment of disease-linked clones was reportedly seen in matched ankylosing spondylitis synovial fluid. What appeared characteristic of ankylosing spondylitis blood was a TCR beta motif of fewer than ten highly homologous variants.

Via MiXCR, TCRdb re-called the 5' RACE reads, giving one row per CDR3 protein. Of around 300,000 distinct CDR3 sequences in the sample, roughly 15% were seen once. The clonotype originates from a male donor with ankylosing spondylitis or in good health (not recorded which). The specimen sequenced was blood, either unsorted or a sorted T cell fraction (not recorded which). This chain uses TRBV29-1 with TRBJ2-3, with a possible D match to TRBD2 (5 bases). DNA of the CDR3: TGCAGCGTCCCCGGCGTCGGGGTATGGACAGATACGCAGTATTTT. This translates into CSVPGVGVWTDTQYF.